This is a list of T cell receptor beta chains from one sample in a study of T cells after yellow fever vaccination. In TCRdb, the 5' RACE reads were re-called with MiXCR into one record per CDR3 protein. Altogether a few hundred thousand distinct CDR3 sequences are present, roughly 12% being singletons, with the ten largest covering roughly 18%. The source material was PBMCs, sampled on the day of the first yellow fever vaccination. The receptors stem from a man in his late teens or twenties who received the YFV17D yellow fever vaccine. CDR3s include the opening cysteine and the closing phenylalanine or tryptophan. D genes are given only for firm matches. Only some rows state a clone size, as once, few, many or a class for expanded clones.

J	size	D	V	CDR3	DNA
TRBJ2-6	.	.	TRBV5-1	CASSLDGVGANVLTF	TGCGCCAGCAGCTTGGACGGGGTTGGGGCCAACGTCCTGACTTTC
TRBJ2-1	.	TRBD2	TRBV14	CASSPPGGARDEQFF	TGTGCCAGCAGCCCTCCCGGGGGGGCGCGTGATGAGCAGTTCTTC
TRBJ1-5	few	.	TRBV28	CASSLMMEPQHF	TGTGCCAGCAGTTTAATGATGGAGCCCCAGCATTTT
TRBJ2-1	.	TRBD2	TRBV12-3/TRBV12-4	CASSLLGGEAVGQFF	TGTGCCAGCAGTTTGTTGGGGGGGGAGGCGGTAGGGCAGTTCTTC
TRBJ2-1	few	.	TRBV4-3	CASSETTGFTYNEQFF	TGCGCCAGCAGCGAAACAACAGGGTTTACCTACAATGAGCAGTTCTTC
TRBJ2-5	.	.	TRBV9	CASSALGAEETQYF	TGTGCCAGCAGCGCCTTAGGGGCAGAAGAGACCCAGTACTTC
TRBJ2-1	.	.	TRBV29-1	CSFKENEQFF	TGCAGCTTCAAAGAAAATGAGCAGTTCTTC
TRBJ2-3	.	.	TRBV25-1	CASTRGLHTDTQYF	TGTGCCAGCACAAGGGGACTTCACACAGATACGCAGTATTTT
TRBJ1-2	.	TRBD1	TRBV19	CASSITGGYGYTF	TGTGCCAGTAGTATCACAGGGGGCTATGGCTACACCTTC
TRBJ1-6	.	.	TRBV6-5	CASSFSGLRNSPLHF	TGTGCCAGCAGTTTTTCGGGGTTGAGGAATTCACCCCTCCACTTT
TRBJ2-5	.	.	TRBV29-1	CSVDRDEAVQETQYF	TGCAGCGTTGATCGGGACGAGGCAGTCCAAGAGACCCAGTACTTC
TRBJ2-1	.	.	TRBV5-4	CASRPPGTAGDNEQFF	TGTGCCAGCAGACCCCCGGGGACAGCGGGGGACAATGAGCAGTTCTTC
TRBJ2-2	.	.	TRBV15	CATSKGSEPPGELFF	TGTGCCACCAGCAAGGGCAGCGAACCACCCGGGGAGCTGTTTTTT
TRBJ2-1	many	TRBD1	TRBV4-1	CASSLRPPGQGYNEQFF	TGCGCCAGCAGCTTGCGACCTCCGGGACAGGGCTACAATGAGCAGTTCTTC
TRBJ1-6	few	TRBD1	TRBV5-6	CASSWTGDNSPLHF	TGTGCCAGCAGTTGGACAGGGGATAATTCACCCCTCCACTTT
TRBJ2-3	many	TRBD1	TRBV5-1	CASSFGQDTDTQYF	TGCGCCAGCAGCTTTGGACAGGACACAGATACGCAGTATTTT
TRBJ1-5	few	.	TRBV20-1	CSANYQGQPQHF	TGCAGTGCTAATTATCAGGGTCAGCCCCAGCATTTT
TRBJ2-1	.	.	TRBV27	CASSTGPIGEQFF	TGTGCCAGCAGTACGGGGCCGATTGGTGAGCAGTTCTTC
TRBJ1-1	few	.	TRBV5-5	CASSFLGEHTEAFF	TGTGCCAGCAGCTTTCTAGGTGAGCACACTGAAGCTTTCTTT
TRBJ2-1	.	TRBD2	TRBV7-9	CASSWGLAGEEQFF	TGTGCCAGCAGCTGGGGACTAGCGGGGGAGGAGCAGTTCTTC
TRBJ1-1	.	.	TRBV5-6	CASSLPPASINTEAFF	TGTGCCAGCAGCTTGCCGCCAGCCAGCATTAACACTGAAGCTTTCTTT
TRBJ2-5	few	TRBD2	TRBV7-2	CASSFSHLSGGQETQYF	TGTGCCAGCAGCTTTAGCCATTTATCGGGGGGACAAGAGACCCAGTACTTC
TRBJ1-2	.	.	TRBV5-6	CASSSQGTFWDYTF	TGTGCCAGCAGCTCCCAGGGCACTTTTTGGGACTACACCTTC
TRBJ2-1	few	.	TRBV20-1	CSAPEAGPWADEQFF	TGCAGTGCTCCCGAGGCCGGGCCGTGGGCGGATGAGCAGTTCTTC
TRBJ2-1	many	TRBD2	TRBV29-1	CSVDGTSGSSSYNEQFF	TGCAGCGTTGATGGGACTAGCGGGTCCAGCTCCTACAATGAGCAGTTCTTC
TRBJ2-1	many	TRBD2	TRBV29-1	CSVEERGRVASGGYNEQFF	TGCAGCGTTGAAGAGCGGGGGAGGGTTGCTAGCGGGGGCTACAATGAGCAGTTCTTC
TRBJ2-3	.	TRBD1	TRBV15	CATSRPGQSTDTQYF	TGTGCCACCAGCAGGCCGGGACAGAGCACAGATACGCAGTATTTT
TRBJ1-5	few	.	TRBV19	CASSTGVSQPQHF	TGTGCCAGTAGCACAGGCGTCAGTCAGCCCCAGCATTTT
TRBJ1-6	few	TRBD1	TRBV7-6	CASTYGQGGSPLHF	TGTGCCAGCACCTACGGGCAGGGGGGCTCACCCCTCCACTTT
TRBJ2-3	few	.	TRBV18	CASSPSGPDTDTQYF	TGTGCCAGCTCACCCTCGGGGCCCGACACAGATACGCAGTATTTT
TRBJ1-2	.	.	TRBV7-2	CASRGGRYGYTF	TGTGCCAGCAGGGGGGGGCGCTATGGCTACACCTTC